This paragraph covers one T cell receptor beta chain sequence. The authors amplified TCR beta CDR3 regions from RNA transcripts. The workflow started with a first-round RT-PCR run with HTBI primers and then moved on to a second-round multiplex PCR. Each CDR3 protein is one row after TCRdb ran MiXCR on the multiplex PCR reads. The sample includes 450,000 to 600,000 distinct CDR3 sequences, 35% to 40% of them seen just once. This sample was included in a study of Graves' ophthalmopathy and Graves' hyperthyroidism. Turning to the study itself: Hyperthyroidism is called stable when no ophthalmopathy develops within 18 months of follow-up.

Physicians reached a diagnosis by relying on clinical symptoms, serum thyroxine, TRAb, thyroid ultrasound and orbital computed tomography. Germline V gene lookup returns CDR1 SQVTM and CDR2 ANQGSEA. The J segment lost 5 bases and the V segment lost 6 bases, leaving 3 bases of the junction unmatched. This CDR3 region has 13 residues. V is TRBV29-1 and J is TRBJ1-4; 10 nucleotides match TRBD1. The sequencing input was peripheral blood or thyroid tissue (not recorded which). The clonotype comes from an adult man with Graves' hyperthyroidism. The CDR3 DNA reads TGCAGCGTGATGGGACAGGGGAATGAAAAACTGTTTTTT. As protein: CSVMGQGNEKLFF. Looking up the rest from reference TRBV29-1 and TRBJ1-4 gives the full variable domain: SAVISQKPSRDICQRGTSLTIQCQVDSQVTMMFWYRQQPGQSLTLIATANQGSEATYESGFVIDKFPISRPNLTFSTLTVSNMSPEDSSIYLCSVMGQGNEKLFFGSGTQLSVL.